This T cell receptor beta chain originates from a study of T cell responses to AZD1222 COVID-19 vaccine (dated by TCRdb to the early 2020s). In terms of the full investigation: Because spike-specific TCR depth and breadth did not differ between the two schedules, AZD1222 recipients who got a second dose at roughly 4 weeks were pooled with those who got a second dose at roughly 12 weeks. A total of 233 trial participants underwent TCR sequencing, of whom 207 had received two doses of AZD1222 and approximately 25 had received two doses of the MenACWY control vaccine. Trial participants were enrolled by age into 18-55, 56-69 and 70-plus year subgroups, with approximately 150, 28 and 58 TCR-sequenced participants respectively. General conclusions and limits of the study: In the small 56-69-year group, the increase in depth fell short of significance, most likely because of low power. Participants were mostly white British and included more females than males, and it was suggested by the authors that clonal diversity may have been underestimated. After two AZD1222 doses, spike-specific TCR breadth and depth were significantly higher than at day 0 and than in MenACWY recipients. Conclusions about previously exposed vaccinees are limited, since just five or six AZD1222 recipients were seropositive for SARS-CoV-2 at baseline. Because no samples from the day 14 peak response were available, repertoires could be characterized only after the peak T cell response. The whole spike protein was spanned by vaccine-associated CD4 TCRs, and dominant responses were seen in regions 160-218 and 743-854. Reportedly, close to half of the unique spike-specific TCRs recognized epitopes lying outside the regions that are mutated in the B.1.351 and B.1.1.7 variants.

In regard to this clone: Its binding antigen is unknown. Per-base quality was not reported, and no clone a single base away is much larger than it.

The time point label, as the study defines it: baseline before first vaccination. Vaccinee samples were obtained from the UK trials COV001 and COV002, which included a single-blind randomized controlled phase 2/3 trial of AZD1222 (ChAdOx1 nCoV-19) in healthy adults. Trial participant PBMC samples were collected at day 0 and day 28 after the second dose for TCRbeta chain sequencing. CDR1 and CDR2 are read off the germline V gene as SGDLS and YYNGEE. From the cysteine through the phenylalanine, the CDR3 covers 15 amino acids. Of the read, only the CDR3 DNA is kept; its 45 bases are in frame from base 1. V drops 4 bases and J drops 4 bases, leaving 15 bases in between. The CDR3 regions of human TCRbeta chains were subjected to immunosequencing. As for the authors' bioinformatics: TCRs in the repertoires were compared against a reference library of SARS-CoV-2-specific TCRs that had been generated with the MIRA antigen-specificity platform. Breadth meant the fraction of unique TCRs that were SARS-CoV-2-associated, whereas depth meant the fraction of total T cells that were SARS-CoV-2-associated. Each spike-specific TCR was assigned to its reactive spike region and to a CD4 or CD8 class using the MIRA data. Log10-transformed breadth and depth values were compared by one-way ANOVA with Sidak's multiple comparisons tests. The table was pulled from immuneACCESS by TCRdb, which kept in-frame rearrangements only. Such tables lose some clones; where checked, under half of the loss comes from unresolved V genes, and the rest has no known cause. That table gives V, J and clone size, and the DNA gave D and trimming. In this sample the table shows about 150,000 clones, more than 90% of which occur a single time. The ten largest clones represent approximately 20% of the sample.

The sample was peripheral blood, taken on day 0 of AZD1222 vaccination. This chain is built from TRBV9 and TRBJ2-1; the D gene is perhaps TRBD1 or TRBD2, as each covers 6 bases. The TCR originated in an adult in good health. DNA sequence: TGTGCCAGCAGCCCACTAGGGGGGCTTTACAATGAGCAGTTCTTC. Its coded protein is CASSPLGGLYNEQFF.